The present T cell receptor (beta chain) was sequenced within a study of blood T cell repertoires in COVID-19. Clones were read by immunoSEQ multiplex PCR, and TCRdb kept only the in-frame ones, dropping some. This table has 120,000 or so clones, under 90% appearing once. Per germline, CDR1 MNHEY and CDR2 SVGAGI. This CDR3 comprises 13 residues. With V trimmed by 8 bases and J by 8 bases, 10 bases remained unmatched. The TCR comes from a man aged 55 to 70 with acute or convalescent COVID-19. The chain links TRBV6-5 to TRBJ2-5, with 8 bases identical to TRBD2. Sequencing was carried out using peripheral blood. The CDR3 nucleotides read TGTGCCAGCGGATCGGGACTAGGACGCACCCAGTACTTC. Its protein is CASGSGLGRTQYF.